The source of this T cell receptor beta chain is a study of blood T cell repertoires in COVID-19. About the research overall: COVID-19 samples from acute and convalescent phases originated in the United States, Italy and Spain.

Germline CDR1 is LGHNA and CDR2 is YNFKEQ. V trimming: 4 bases; J trimming: 6 bases; junction bases outside the gene matches: 13. CDR3 length: 17 amino acids. Data came from immunoSEQ multiplex PCR; TCRdb stores just in-frame clones and leaves some out. Among over 65,000 clones listed, about 92% were seen once. The source of this sequence is a human donor in a cohort sampled during active COVID-19. The sample comprised peripheral blood. This chain uses TRBV4-2 with TRBJ2-2, with TRBD2 identical over 8 bases. The CDR3 sequence: CASSRLGPGGVPGELFF. Written as DNA, the CDR3 is TGTGCCAGCAGCCGCTTAGGACCGGGAGGGGTCCCCGGGGAGCTGTTTTTT.